The text below deals with one TCR beta chain. What it binds is not known. The junction and the germline gene differ at one end; a read error may be behind it. This sample stems from a study of blood T cells in healthy people across ages. Whole-study results and caveats: A roughly linear age-dependent decrease characterized TCR beta diversity per million T cells.

The CDR3 extends over 12 amino acids. Isolated PBMCs totaled at least 7 million in each sample. A second PCR of 7 to 11 cycles used a sample-barcoded 5' primer and a J-beta primer mix. TCRdb reprocessed the 5' RACE reads with MiXCR, giving one entry per CDR3 protein. Altogether hundreds of thousands of distinct CDR3 sequences are present, 25% to 35% being singletons, with the ten largest covering about 3.9%. These sequences were also reported in another study, on T cells of mothers and their children. From that paper: Related mother-child pairs shared marginally more repertoire than unrelated pairs, though not significantly.

The rearrangement joins TRBV12-3 or TRBV12-4 to TRBJ2-1; D is tentatively TRBD1 or TRBD2 (5 bases each). Material for sequencing was blood. The receptor's source is a boy aged 2 to 10 in good health. The CDR3 sequence: CAGREPGNEQFF. The CDR3, as DNA: TGTGCCGGCAGGGAACCGGGGAATGAGCAGTTCTTC.